This passage covers 22 T cell receptor beta chains from one sample sequenced in a study of identical twins. TCRdb independently ran MiXCR on the 5' RACE reads; one entry per CDR3 protein. The sample consists of fewer than 650,000 distinct CDR3 sequences, just under 10% of them appearing once. The same specimen was also included in a second study, on yellow fever vaccine responses in identical twins.

Sequenced material: PBMCs. Source of these receptors: a woman under 30 in good health.

The chain joins TRBV29-1 to TRBJ1-2; a possible D gene is TRBD1 (6 bases). The germline gives CDR1 SQVTM, CDR2 ANQGSEA. The CDR3 is 15 amino acids. Trimming took off 0 bases at V and 3 bases at J, with 14 bases between the two ends. CDR3 coding DNA: TGCAGCGTTGAAGATCGCGGCAGGGGCCACTATGGCTACACCTTC. Amino acids: CSVEDRGRGHYGYTF.

The chain joins TRBV28 to TRBJ1-2; D is possibly TRBD1 (6 bases). Trimming cost V 8 bases and J 1 base, with 14 bases left between them. Per germline, CDR1 MDHEN and CDR2 SYDVKM. This CDR3 has 14 residues. Here the CDR3 reads CASGTGFNNYGYTF. DNA of the CDR3: TGTGCCAGCGGCACAGGGTTCAATAACTATGGCTACACCTTC.

The V and J genes are TRBV28 and TRBJ2-1, with D possibly TRBD2 on 6 matching bases. Germline CDR1 is MDHEN and CDR2 is SYDVKM. CDR3 length equals 14 residues. The V end lost 4 bases, the J end lost 4 bases, and 11 bases lay between the germline ends. CDR3 in amino acids: CASSSPLAYNEQFF. Written as DNA, the CDR3 is TGTGCCAGCAGTTCGCCACTAGCTTACAATGAGCAGTTCTTC.

The table lists this clonotype with a few counts. The chain is built from TRBV24-1 and TRBJ2-1; 10 bases are a match to TRBD1. This CDR3 has 15 amino acids. Germline V lookup: CDR1 KGHDR, CDR2 SFDVKD. Trimming at V came to 5 bases and at J to 9 bases, leaving 9 bases not matched to a gene. CDR3 sequence (DNA): TGTGCCACCAGTGCCGGGACAGGGGACCTCACTGAGCAGTTCTTC. Its protein product is CATSAGTGDLTEQFF.

This clonotype was recorded at least ten times. The rearrangement uses TRBV5-1 and TRBJ2-7; 8 nucleotides match TRBD1. V trimming: 4 bases; J trimming: 2 bases; junction bases outside the gene matches: 2. The CDR3 is 13 residues long. Per the germline V gene, CDR1 is SGHRS and CDR2 is YFSETQ. In nucleotides, the CDR3 is TGCGCCAGCAGCGCGGACAGGGCCTACGAGCAGTACTTC. Translated, it gives CASSADRAYEQYF.

The table lists this clonotype with a few counts. This rearrangement joins TRBV3-1 to TRBJ2-7; 9 nucleotides line up with TRBD2. The ends lost 0 bases at V and 0 bases at J; junction bases unmatched: 6. The CDR3 covers 17 residues. The germline CDR1 and CDR2 sequences are LGHDT and YNNKEL (reference sequence). The CDR3 nucleotides are TGTGCCAGCAGCCAAGAGATCAGCGGGAGGCCCTCCTACGAGCAGTACTTC. Its protein is CASSQEISGRPSYEQYF.

The chain uses TRBV4-1 and TRBJ2-5; D gene ambiguous. Germline V gene data show CDR1 as MGHRA and CDR2 as YSYEKL. The CDR3 totals 12 residues. V lost 1 base and J 5 bases, leaving 5 bases between the germline ends. CDR3 sequence: CASSQAHETQYF. The CDR3 nucleotides are TGCGCCAGCAGCCAAGCTCATGAGACCCAGTACTTC.

The V gene is TRBV3-1, the J gene TRBJ1-2, with unresolved D. The germline V gene has CDR1 LGHDT and CDR2 YNNKEL (reference sequence). This CDR3 has 13 residues. The V end lost 0 bases, the J end lost 6 bases, and 8 bases lay between the germline ends. The CDR3 protein is CASSQDEQHGYTF. CDR3 DNA: TGTGCCAGCAGCCAAGATGAACAGCATGGCTACACCTTC. Complete variable domain (other parts from reference TRBV3-1 and TRBJ1-2): DTAVSQTPKYLVTQMGNDKSIKCEQNLGHDTMYWYKQDSKKFLKIMFSYNNKELIINETVPNRFSPKSPDKAHLNLHINSLELGDSAVYFCASSQDEQHGYTFGSGTRLTVV.

This sequence joins TRBV12-3 or TRBV12-4 and TRBJ2-1, with 8 nucleotides matching TRBD1. Trimming removed 2 bases from V and 7 bases from J; junction bases left unmatched: 7. The CDR3 length is 15 residues. The chain's CDR3 is CASSLIQGVGNEQFF. CDR3 nucleotide sequence: TGTGCCAGCAGTTTAATACAGGGGGTAGGGAATGAGCAGTTCTTC.

The chain carries TRBV7-9 and TRBJ2-3; TRBD2 matches at 8 bases. Germline trimming cut 6 bases from V and 2 bases from J; bases unmatched to any gene: 10. The CDR3 loop spans 16 amino acids. Looked up from germline, CDR1 is SEHNR and CDR2 is FQNEAQ (reference sequence). The DNA of the CDR3 is TGTGCCAGCAGTTCTCCTCGGGGGGGACCCACAGATACGCAGTATTTT. As protein: CASSSPRGGPTDTQYF.

A few counts support this clonotype. The chain carries TRBV7-6 and TRBJ1-2, with 9 nucleotides matching TRBD1. The V segment lost 5 bases and the J segment 0 bases; nucleotides outside the gene matches: 4. CDR3 length equals 15 residues. Germline CDR1 is SGHVS and CDR2 is FNYEAQ. Here the CDR3 reads CASSPTGGPNYGYTF. CDR3 DNA sequence: TGTGCCAGCAGCCCGACAGGGGGACCTAACTATGGCTACACCTTC. Using reference TRBV7-6 and TRBJ1-2 for the parts outside the CDR3, the full variable domain is GAGVSQSPRYKVTKRGQDVALRCDPISGHVSLYWYRQALGQGPEFLTYFNYEAQQDKSGLPNDRFSAERPEGSISTLTIQRTEQRDSAMYRCASSPTGGPNYGYTFGSGTRLTVV.

Many counts were recorded for this clonotype. CDR3 region: CASTRQGYSYEQYF. In nucleotides, the CDR3 is TGTGCCAGCACCCGACAGGGTTACTCCTACGAGCAGTACTTC. The rearrangement links TRBV12-3 or TRBV12-4 to TRBJ2-7; TRBD1 matches at 7 bases. Trimming at V came to 7 bases and at J to 0 bases, leaving 6 bases not matched to a gene. CDR3 length: 14 residues.

This chain uses TRBV29-1 with TRBJ2-5, with D perhaps matching TRBD2 (5 bases). V dropped 6 bases and J dropped 1 base, with 21 bases sitting between them. The CDR3 has 16 residues. Germline lookup yields CDR1 SQVTM and CDR2 ANQGSEA. The CDR3 loop reads CSVGPFGRAVQETQYF. The CDR3 coding sequence is TGCAGCGTCGGACCCTTTGGGAGAGCGGTCCAAGAGACCCAGTACTTC. The full variable domain, its missing parts supplied by reference TRBV29-1 and TRBJ2-5, is SAVISQKPSRDICQRGTSLTIQCQVDSQVTMMFWYRQQPGQSLTLIATANQGSEATYESGFVIDKFPISRPNLTFSTLTVSNMSPEDSSIYLCSVGPFGRAVQETQYFGPGTRLLVL.

This clonotype was picked up many times. The chain recombines TRBV29-1 with TRBJ2-5; D unclear. The CDR3 spans 12 residues. The V and J ends lost 6 bases and 0 bases respectively, with 8 bases between them. Germline V gives CDR1 SQVTM, CDR2 ANQGSEA. CDR3 nucleotide sequence: TGCAGCGTCTCGAAGTACCAAGAGACCCAGTACTTC. Translation gives CSVSKYQETQYF.

This clonotype was recorded a few times. The CDR3 coding sequence is TGTGCCACCCGGGAGAACTATGGCTACACCTTC. Residues: CATRENYGYTF. The V gene is TRBV27, the J gene TRBJ1-2; D uncertain. Trimming removed 10 bases from V and 2 bases from J, with 8 bases in between. The CDR3 is 11 residues long. Germline V lookup: CDR1 MNHEY, CDR2 SMNVEV (reference sequence).

The V and J genes are TRBV19 and TRBJ1-2; 7 nucleotides agree with TRBD1. This CDR3 has 15 amino acids. CDR1 and CDR2 (germline): LNHDA, SQIVND (reference sequence). Losses at the gene ends were 4 bases for V and 3 bases for J; bases not matched to a gene: 8. This CDR3 reads CASSTRQGTYYGYTF. The CDR3 bases are TGTGCCAGTAGTACCCGACAGGGAACTTACTATGGCTACACCTTC.

There are many counts of this clonotype. The junction departs from the called germline gene at one end, perhaps through a read error. The rearrangement joins TRBV6-5 to TRBJ1-6, with D hard to call. The CDR3 has 11 amino acids. The germline V gene has CDR1 MNHEY and CDR2 SVGAGI. CDR3 residues: CASSLEGRTFF. In nucleotides, the CDR3 is TGTGCCAGCAGCCTGGAGGGCAGGACCTTCTTT.

This clonotype was seen a few times. The chain joins TRBV6-2 or TRBV6-3 to TRBJ2-3; maybe TRBD2 (6 bases). Looked up from germline, CDR1 is MNHEY and CDR2 is SVGEGT. The V and J ends lost 4 bases and 2 bases respectively, with 13 bases between them. CDR3 length: 15 residues. The CDR3: CASSLSWGLTDTQYF. The CDR3 DNA reads TGTGCCAGCAGTTTAAGTTGGGGACTCACAGATACGCAGTATTTT.

This clonotype was counted only a few times. The CDR3 spells CSARSTREQFF. Written as DNA, the CDR3 is TGCAGTGCTAGATCGACCCGGGAGCAGTTCTTC. This chain joins TRBV20-1 and TRBJ2-1; D gene unclear. V was clipped by 2 bases and J by 10 bases, with 9 bases between them. Germline values: CDR1 DFQATT, CDR2 SNEGSKA (reference sequence). The CDR3 loop spans 11 amino acids.

The chain has TRBV10-3 and TRBJ2-5; D perhaps matches TRBD2 (6 bases). CDR3 size: 16 residues. Germline V lookup: CDR1 ENHRY, CDR2 SYGVKD. V dropped 10 bases and J dropped 4 bases, with 25 bases sitting between them. This CDR3 reads CATWVSPDRAGETQYF. Written as DNA, the CDR3 is TGTGCCACCTGGGTCTCTCCAGATAGAGCGGGAGAGACCCAGTACTTC.

This clonotype was detected many times. V and J are TRBV4-2 and TRBJ2-3; TRBD2 matches 10 bases. Trimming cost V 0 bases and J 5 bases; bases outside gene matches: 8. The CDR3 length is 17 residues. Germline CDR1 LGHNA, CDR2 YNFKEQ. CDR3 protein: CASSQDRTSGLEDTQYF. CDR3 sequence (DNA): TGTGCCAGCAGCCAAGATCGGACTAGCGGATTGGAAGATACGCAGTATTTT.

The chain uses TRBV29-1 and TRBJ2-7; D is unclear. This CDR3 has 12 residues. V was pared by 2 bases and J by 2 bases, with 7 bases between. Germline CDR1 reads SQVTM; CDR2 reads ANQGSEA. The CDR3 DNA reads as TGCAGCGTTGAAAGTCAGGCCTACGAGCAGTACTTC. This gives the protein CSVESQAYEQYF.